This entry lists 18 T cell receptor beta chains sequenced from one sample in a study of cytomegalovirus exposure and HLA in healthy donors. The PCR made use of 60 Vbeta and 13 Jbeta primers. Profiling relied on immunoSEQ multiplex PCR, and the TCRdb table lists in-frame clones only, not all of them. The listing records fewer than 110,000 clones. Sequencing was carried out using PBMCs. All receptors derive from a man between 35 and 55 years old in good health and CMV-seronegative.

The gene calls are TRBV5-5 and TRBJ1-1, with D uncertain. The length of the CDR3 is 15 residues. From germline, CDR1 is SGHKS and CDR2 YYEKEE (reference sequence). V was cut by 1 base and J by 1 base, with 11 bases left in between. CDR3: CASSLLATQNTEAFF. The CDR3 DNA sequence: TGTGCCAGCAGCTTGTTGGCAACCCAGAACACTGAAGCTTTCTTT.

V gene TRBV6-4 combines with J gene TRBJ2-2; 8 bases map to TRBD2. The germline V gene encodes CDR1 MRHNA and CDR2 SNTAGT. Trimming cost V 4 bases and J 7 bases; bases outside gene matches: 5. The CDR3 is 14 residues long. The CDR3 DNA follows: TGTGCCAGCAGTGCCGGGACTAGGAGCGGGGAGCTGTTTTTT. Amino acids: CASSAGTRSGELFF.

In regard to this clone: Other DNA sequences in this specimen translate into the identical CDR3. The chain links TRBV19 to TRBJ2-6, with 7 positions matching TRBD1. Unmatched junction bases numbered 1, after V lost 4 bases and J lost 1 base. Germline lookup yields CDR1 LNHDA and CDR2 SQIVND (reference sequence). The CDR3 has 15 residues. The CDR3 sequence: CASSKQGSGANVLTF. The CDR3 region has the DNA TGTGCCAGTAGTAAACAGGGGTCTGGGGCCAACGTCCTGACTTTC.

The chain links TRBV5-4 to TRBJ2-5; 7 nucleotides line up with TRBD2. The closer fit of TRBJ2-7 to the DNA end suggests the J call may be wrong. CDR3 length: 16 amino acids. Germline values: CDR1 SGHNT, CDR2 YYREEE (reference sequence). This CDR3 is CASSLLGLSGAYEQYF. The CDR3, as DNA: TGTGCCAGCAGCTTGCTGGGTCTCAGCGGGGCCTACGAGCAGTACTTC.

The rearrangement links TRBV13 to TRBJ2-7; no clear D gene. The V end was cut by 6 bases, the J end by 6 bases, with 15 bases between. CDR3 size: 13 residues. Germline-derived CDR1 and CDR2 are PRHDT and FYEKMQ (reference sequence). CDR3 protein: CASRIDSTREQYF. The CDR3 DNA reads TGTGCCAGCAGAATTGACTCAACCCGCGAGCAGTACTTC.

The chain uses TRBV4-1 and TRBJ1-6, with D tentatively TRBD1 (5 bases). Trimming left V 1 base short and J 5 bases short, with 12 bases between. The germline CDR1 and CDR2 sequences are MGHRA and YSYEKL. CDR3 size: 16 residues. This CDR3 reads CASSQVRGTNNSPLHF. CDR3 in DNA: TGCGCCAGCAGCCAAGTCCGGGGGACTAATAATTCACCCCTCCACTTT.

V and J are TRBV10-1 and TRBJ2-2, with a tentative D call TRBD1 (6 bases). The V gene lost 8 bases and the J gene lost 0 bases, with 16 bases spanning the gap. This CDR3 has 16 residues. CDR1 and CDR2 from the germline V gene are WNHNN and SYGVQD (reference sequence). For the CDR3, the DNA is TGCGCCAGCGGGGACACGAGGTCCGCGAACACCGGGGAGCTGTTTTTT. Translated: CASGDTRSANTGELFF.

This chain joins TRBV13 and TRBJ1-4; 7 positions match TRBD1. This CDR3 spans 15 amino acids. Looked up from germline, CDR1 is PRHDT and CDR2 is FYEKMQ (reference sequence). V lost 0 bases and J lost 6; bases outside the gene matches: 4. The CDR3 DNA follows: TGTGCCAGCAGCTTAGGTGGGCAGGGGGATGAAAAACTGTTTTTT. Its protein product is CASSLGGQGDEKLFF.

This chain links TRBV30 with TRBJ2-5; the D gene is possibly TRBD1 (5 bases). V lost 8 bases, J lost 0 bases, and 16 bases lay in between. The CDR3 spans 14 residues. Germline assignment: CDR1 GTSNPN and CDR2 SVGIG (reference sequence). CDR3 amino acids: CAHKGDRHQETQYF. In nucleotides, the CDR3 is TGTGCCCATAAAGGAGACAGACACCAAGAGACCCAGTACTTC.

The chain uses TRBV18 and TRBJ1-2, with a weak D call TRBD1 (6 bases). The CDR3 loop spans 17 amino acids. CDR1 is KGHSH and CDR2 is LQKENI in the germline V gene. The V end was cut by 0 bases, the J end by 4 bases, with 18 bases between. DNA for the CDR3: TGTGCCAGCTCACCACCACGGGGTCGGACAGCGACCTATGGCTACACCTTC. It is translated as CASSPPRGRTATYGYTF. The whole variable domain, remainder taken from reference TRBV18 and TRBJ1-2, is NAGVMQNPRHLVRRRGQEARLRCSPMKGHSHVYWYRQLPEEGLKFMVYLQKENIIDESGMPKERFSAEFPKEGPSILRIQQVVRGDSAAYFCASSPPRGRTATYGYTFGSGTRLTVV.

This CDR3 is CASSPGTREAFF. CDR3 DNA sequence: TGTGCCAGCAGCCCCGGGACACGTGAAGCTTTCTTT. The chain links TRBV11-2 to TRBJ1-1, with D possibly TRBD1 on 6 matching bases. The CDR3 has 12 amino acids. V was clipped by 5 bases and J by 7 bases, with 11 bases between them. Germline CDR1 is SGHAT and CDR2 is FQNNGV.

This sequence joins TRBV28 and TRBJ1-1; D may be TRBD1 (5 bases). This CDR3 has 16 amino acids. The germline gives CDR1 MDHEN, CDR2 SYDVKM. Trimming stripped 4 bases from V and 1 base from J, with 16 bases between. The CDR3 here is CASSSSRFRANTEAFF. The CDR3 DNA is TGTGCCAGCAGTTCCTCGAGGTTCAGGGCGAACACTGAAGCTTTCTTT.

V is TRBV4-1 and J is TRBJ1-3, with a possible D match to TRBD1 (6 bases). Germline values: CDR1 MGHRA, CDR2 YSYEKL. The CDR3 is 14 residues long. V was shortened by 5 bases and J by 3 bases, with 11 bases between the two germline ends. This CDR3 reads CASSFRGGGNTIYF. The CDR3 DNA reads as TGCGCCAGCAGCTTCAGGGGTGGTGGAAACACCATATATTTT.

The V call is TRBV25-1, the J call TRBJ1-5, with 8 bases identical to TRBD1. The CDR3 has 15 amino acids. V trimming: 3 bases; J trimming: 4 bases; junction bases outside the gene matches: 5. The germline V gene encodes CDR1 MGHDK and CDR2 SYGVNS. Here the CDR3 DNA reads TGTGCCAGCAGTGATACCAGGGGGCTTAATCAGCCCCAGCATTTT. This codes for CASSDTRGLNQPQHF.

V usage is TRBV7-2 and J usage is TRBJ2-7; 9 bases map to TRBD2. V shed 5 bases and J 5 bases; nucleotides not matched to a gene: 4. CDR1 and CDR2 from the germline V gene are SGHTA and FQGNSA. This CDR3 has 13 amino acids. This CDR3 reads CASSRLAVDEQYF. In nucleotides, the CDR3 is TGTGCCAGCAGCAGACTAGCGGTGGACGAGCAGTACTTC.

J is TRBJ2-5 and V is TRBV7-9; perhaps TRBD1 as D (5 bases). With the DNA end fitting TRBJ2-7 better, the J assignment may be wrong. The germline gives CDR1 SEHNR, CDR2 FQNEAQ (reference sequence). The CDR3 consists of 17 residues. CDR3 residues: CASSTRRADTSSYEQYF. Here the CDR3 DNA reads TGTGCCAGCAGCACCCGCAGGGCTGACACGTCCTCCTACGAGCAGTACTTC.

The chain couples TRBV9 to TRBJ2-3; 9 bases align to TRBD2. From germline, CDR1 is SGDLS and CDR2 YYNGEE. V trimming: 2 bases; J trimming: 5 bases; junction bases outside the gene matches: 6. The CDR3 is 15 amino acids. CDR3 region: CASSVRLAEGDTQYF. The CDR3 DNA reads TGTGCCAGCAGCGTGAGACTAGCGGAGGGAGATACGCAGTATTTT.

The chain combines TRBV19 with TRBJ1-1; D unresolved. V lost 6 bases and J 8 bases, leaving 16 bases between the germline ends. CDR3 length equals 13 residues. The V gene's germline CDR1 is LNHDA and CDR2 SQIVND (reference sequence). CDR3 nucleotide sequence: TGTGCCAGTAGAAGTCGACGGGAAGTCGAAGCTTTCTTT. Encoded protein: CASRSRREVEAFF.